What follows describes a single T cell receptor (beta chain). Libraries of TCR beta came from quantitative 5'-RACE with molecular barcodes. TCRdb ran MiXCR on the 5' RACE reads and lists one entry per CDR3 protein. The data show 250,000 or so distinct CDR3 sequences, about a sixth seen once. This sample was taken from a study of CD8 T cells in ankylosing spondylitis. The CDR3 extends over 15 amino acids. Trimming cost V 2 bases and J 6 bases; bases outside gene matches: 6. Germline CDR1 is SGHRS and CDR2 is YFSETQ. The receptor was isolated from a male donor with ankylosing spondylitis or in good health (not recorded which). The chain recombines TRBV5-1 with TRBJ2-1; TRBD2 aligns across 9 bases. The specimen sequenced was blood, either unsorted or a sorted T cell fraction (not recorded which). The CDR3 sequence: CASSFASGTFNEQFF. The CDR3 nucleotides are TGCGCCAGCAGCTTTGCTAGCGGGACTTTCAATGAGCAGTTCTTC.